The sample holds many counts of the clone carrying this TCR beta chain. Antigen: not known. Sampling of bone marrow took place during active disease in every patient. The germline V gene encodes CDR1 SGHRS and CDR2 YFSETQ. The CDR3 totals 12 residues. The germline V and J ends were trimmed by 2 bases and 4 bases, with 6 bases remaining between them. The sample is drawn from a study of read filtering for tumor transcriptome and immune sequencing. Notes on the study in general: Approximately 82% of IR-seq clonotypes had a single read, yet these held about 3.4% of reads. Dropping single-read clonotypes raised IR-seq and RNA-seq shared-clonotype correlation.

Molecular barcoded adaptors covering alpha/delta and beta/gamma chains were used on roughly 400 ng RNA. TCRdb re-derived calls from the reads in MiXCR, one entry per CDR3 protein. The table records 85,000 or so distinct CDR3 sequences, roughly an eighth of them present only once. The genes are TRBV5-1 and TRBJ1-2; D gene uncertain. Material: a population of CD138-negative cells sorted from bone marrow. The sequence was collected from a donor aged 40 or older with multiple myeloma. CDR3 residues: CASSLGFYGYTF. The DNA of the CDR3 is TGCGCCAGCAGCTTAGGCTTCTATGGCTACACCTTC.